Each of the 17 T cell receptor beta chains below was sequenced from the same sample in a study of response to subunit inactivated influenza vaccine. TCRdb re-called the RT-PCR reads with MiXCR, one entry per CDR3 protein. The repertoire holds roughly 520,000 distinct CDR3 sequences, with approximately 24% as singletons. The sequencing used CD4+ T cells sorted from PBMCs, collected around 5 days after vaccination. All receptors derive from a middle-aged man who received an inactivated influenza vaccine.

This clonotype occurred a few times. The genes are TRBV12-3 or TRBV12-4 and TRBJ1-6; 8 positions match TRBD1. Germline trimming cut 6 bases from V and 7 bases from J; bases unmatched to any gene: 5. This CDR3 has 14 residues. This chain's CDR3 is CASSKQGGNSPLHF. CDR3 coding DNA: TGTGCCAGCAGCAAACAGGGGGGAAATTCACCCCTCCACTTT.

The CDR3 sequence is CASASTPNTEAFF. CDR3 nucleotide sequence: TGTGCCAGCGCATCGACCCCAAACACTGAAGCTTTCTTT. This chain joins TRBV27 and TRBJ1-1, with D unclear. Germline CDR1 and CDR2: MNHEY and SMNVEV (reference sequence). This CDR3 is built from 13 residues. Trimming took off 8 bases at V and 2 bases at J, with 12 bases between the two ends.

The sample holds a few counts of this clonotype. The rearrangement links TRBV20-1 to TRBJ1-2; TRBD1 matches at 7 bases. The V gene's germline CDR1 is DFQATT and CDR2 SNEGSKA (reference sequence). This CDR3 region has 13 residues. V lost 5 bases and J lost 5; bases outside the gene matches: 8. In DNA, the CDR3 is TGCAGTGCTCGGGATGACAGGGAGTATGGCTACACCTTC. Translating gives CSARDDREYGYTF.

This clonotype was found once. V gene TRBV2 combines with J gene TRBJ1-5, with no clear D. Per germline, CDR1 SNHLY and CDR2 FYNNEI. Deletions cut 3 bases from V and 4 bases from J, with 7 bases between. The CDR3 has 13 residues. The CDR3 loop reads CASSDRENQPQHF. Written as DNA, the CDR3 is TGTGCCAGCAGTGATAGGGAAAATCAGCCCCAGCATTTT.

This clonotype was observed a few times. The V gene is TRBV20-1, the J gene TRBJ2-5, with 9 bases that match TRBD2. Germline V gene sequence: CDR1 DFQATT, CDR2 SNEGSKA (reference sequence). Germline trimming cut 0 bases from V and 5 bases from J; bases unmatched to any gene: 7. The CDR3 contains 15 residues. The CDR3 here is CSARDSGGLVETQYF. CDR3 nucleotides: TGCAGTGCTAGAGATAGCGGGGGCCTGGTTGAGACCCAGTACTTC.

CDR3 sequence: CASSSYRGLHYGYTF. The CDR3 coding sequence is TGTGCCAGCAGTTCATACAGGGGGTTGCACTATGGCTACACCTTC. V is TRBV28 and J is TRBJ1-2, with TRBD1 matching 8 bases. J gave up 3 bases and V 4 bases, and 7 bases lay outside the gene matches. CDR3 length: 15 amino acids. Germline V gene data show CDR1 as MDHEN and CDR2 as SYDVKM.

This sequence joins TRBV20-1 and TRBJ2-7, with 11 bases fitting TRBD2. Germline V gene data show CDR1 as DFQATT and CDR2 as SNEGSKA (reference sequence). The CDR3 runs 16 residues. After removal of 3 bases from V and 2 bases from J, the junction contained 9 bases not matched to a gene. This CDR3 reads CSARGGPGLAAYEQYF. CDR3 coding DNA: TGCAGTGCTAGGGGCGGACCGGGACTAGCGGCCTACGAGCAGTACTTC.

The V and J genes are TRBV6-6 and TRBJ1-4; 7 bases match TRBD1. With V trimmed by 6 bases and J by 10 bases, 5 bases remained unmatched. The CDR3 consists of 12 residues. Germline-derived CDR1 and CDR2 are MNHNY and SVGAGI (reference sequence). This CDR3 reads CASSQGGGKLFF. The CDR3 DNA reads TGTGCCAGCAGCCAGGGGGGGGGAAAACTGTTTTTT.

This clonotype was observed a handful of times. The genes are TRBV24-1 and TRBJ1-1, with unresolved D. The V end lost 0 bases, the J end lost 11 bases, and 6 bases lay between the germline ends. The CDR3 spans 11 residues. Germline loops: CDR1 KGHDR, CDR2 SFDVKD. The CDR3 loop reads CATSDLRRAFF. In nucleotides, the CDR3 is TGTGCCACCAGTGATTTGAGGAGGGCTTTCTTT.

V is TRBV10-3 and J is TRBJ2-3; possible D gene TRBD2, 7 bases. Looked up from germline, CDR1 is ENHRY and CDR2 is SYGVKD. Trimming shortened V by 9 bases and J by 3 bases, and 19 bases separated the two germline ends. The CDR3 is made up of 15 amino acids. CDR3 in DNA: TGTGCCATTTCGGGGGGCCACCCGGGGACAGATACGCAGTATTTT. Its translation is CAISGGHPGTDTQYF.

This clonotype was picked up many times. The chain recombines TRBV12-3 or TRBV12-4 with TRBJ2-1, with 9 bases fitting TRBD1. The CDR3 extends over 13 amino acids. The J segment lost 9 bases and the V segment lost 6 bases, leaving 6 bases of the junction unmatched. Written as DNA, the CDR3 is TGTGCCAGCAGAAGAATACAGGGGGCTGAGCAGTTCTTC. Residues: CASRRIQGAEQFF.

This clonotype showed up just a few times. The chain's CDR3 is CASSPTGTFTGELFF. The CDR3 region has the DNA TGTGCCAGCAGCCCAACCGGGACATTCACCGGGGAGCTGTTTTTT. The J gene is TRBJ2-2, the V gene TRBV11-2, with a weak D call TRBD1 (6 bases). The CDR3 covers 15 residues. Germline CDR1 SGHAT, CDR2 FQNNGV. Trimming took off 5 bases at V and 4 bases at J, with 14 bases between the two ends.

The V and J genes are TRBV6-1 and TRBJ2-7, with D possibly being TRBD1 (5 bases). The germline V gene has CDR1 MNHNS and CDR2 SASEGT. Trimming stripped 6 bases from V and 5 bases from J, with 17 bases between. The length of the CDR3 is 14 residues. The CDR3 DNA is TGTGCCAGCAGAACCCCCGCCGGACACCACGAGCAGTACTTC. Translation gives CASRTPAGHHEQYF.

This chain joins TRBV6-2 or TRBV6-3 and TRBJ2-5; TRBD2 matches 8 bases. The germline V gene has CDR1 MNHEY and CDR2 SVGEGT. The CDR3 runs 15 residues. Trimming cost V 4 bases and J 4 bases; bases outside gene matches: 8. In nucleotides, the CDR3 is TGTGCCAGCAGTTCCCGGCGGAGCGGGGGAGAGACCCAGTACTTC. Protein sequence: CASSSRRSGGETQYF.

The gene calls are TRBV5-1 and TRBJ2-1; 10 bases map to TRBD2. Germline V gene data show CDR1 as SGHRS and CDR2 as YFSETQ. This CDR3 region has 16 residues. Trimming cost V 2 bases and J 2 bases; bases outside gene matches: 4. The DNA for the CDR3 is TGCGCCAGCAGCTTTACTAGCGGGAATGCCTACAATGAGCAGTTCTTC. It is translated as CASSFTSGNAYNEQFF.

In its sample, this clonotype was seen a few times. V is TRBV4-1 and J is TRBJ1-2, with D unclear. Germline V lookup: CDR1 MGHRA, CDR2 YSYEKL. Trimming cost V 1 base and J 0 bases, with 9 bases left between them. The CDR3 is 15 amino acids. DNA for the CDR3: TGCGCCAGCAGCCAAGTCGTAGCAGCTAACTATGGCTACACCTTC. Residues: CASSQVVAANYGYTF.

The chain joins TRBV19 to TRBJ1-2; D not resolved. The V end lost 4 bases, the J end lost 3 bases, and 9 bases lay between the germline ends. CDR1 is LNHDA and CDR2 is SQIVND in the germline V gene (reference sequence). This CDR3 contains 13 residues. CDR3 sequence (DNA): TGTGCCAGTAGTAGAACCTCCGACTATGGCTACACCTTC. Protein: CASSRTSDYGYTF.